This TCR beta chain was recovered during a study of patients and donors after allogeneic stem cell transplantation. The V end was cut by 4 bases, the J end by 3 bases, with 10 bases between. Germline CDR1 reads SGHRS; CDR2 reads YFSETQ. This CDR3 is built from 13 residues. TCRdb ran MiXCR on the RT-PCR reads and lists one entry per CDR3 protein. The profile shows 150,000 or so distinct CDR3 sequences, 24% of them singletons. The receptor comes from a human donor who was either an allogeneic HSCT recipient or a stem cell or donor lymphocyte infusion donor (not recorded which). It is not recorded whose cells these are; they may come from a transplant donor. Sequencing used blood, either unsorted or a sorted T cell fraction (not recorded which). The chain links TRBV5-1 to TRBJ2-5; a weak D match, TRBD1 (5 bases). The CDR3 protein is CASSPAREETQYF. The CDR3 nucleotides are TGCGCCAGCAGCCCGGCCAGGGAAGAGACCCAGTACTTC.